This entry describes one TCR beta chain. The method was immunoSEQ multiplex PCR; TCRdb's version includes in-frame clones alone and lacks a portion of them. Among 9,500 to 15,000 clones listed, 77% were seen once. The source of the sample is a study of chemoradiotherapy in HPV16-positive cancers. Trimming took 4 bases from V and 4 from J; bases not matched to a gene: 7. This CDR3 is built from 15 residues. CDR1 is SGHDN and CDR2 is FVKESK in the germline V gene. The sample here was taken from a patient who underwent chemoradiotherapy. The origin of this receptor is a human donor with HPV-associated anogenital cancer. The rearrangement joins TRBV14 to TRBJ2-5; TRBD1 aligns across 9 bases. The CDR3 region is CASSRGQGIRETQYF. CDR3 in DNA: TGTGCCAGCAGCCGGGGACAGGGAATTCGAGAGACCCAGTACTTC.